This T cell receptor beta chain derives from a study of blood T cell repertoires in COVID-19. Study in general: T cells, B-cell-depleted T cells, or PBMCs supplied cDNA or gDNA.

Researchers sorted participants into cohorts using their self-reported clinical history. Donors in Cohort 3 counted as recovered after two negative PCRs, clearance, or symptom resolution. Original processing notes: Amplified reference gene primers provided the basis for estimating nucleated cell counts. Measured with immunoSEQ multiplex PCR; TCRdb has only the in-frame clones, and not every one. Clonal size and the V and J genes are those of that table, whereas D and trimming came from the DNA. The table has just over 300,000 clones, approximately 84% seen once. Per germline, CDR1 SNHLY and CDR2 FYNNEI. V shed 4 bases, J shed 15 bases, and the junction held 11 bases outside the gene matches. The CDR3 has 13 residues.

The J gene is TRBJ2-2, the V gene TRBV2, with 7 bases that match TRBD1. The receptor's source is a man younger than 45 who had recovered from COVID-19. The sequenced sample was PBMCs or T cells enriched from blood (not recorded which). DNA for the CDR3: TGTGCCAGCAGTGGGGAAGGGGGCGGTACGATGTTTTTT. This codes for CASSGEGGGTMFF.